This T cell receptor beta chain is drawn from a study of cytomegalovirus exposure and HLA in healthy donors. Study-wide points: The study labeled 180 or so TCR beta chains cytomegalovirus-associated. Confirmation was obtained in vitro that three CMV-associated chains are specific for CMV antigens. A cluster of highly shared sequence variants was likely a sequencing artifact.

PCR used 60 Vbeta primers and 13 Jbeta primers. Profiled with immunoSEQ multiplex PCR; TCRdb holds only in-frame clones, not every one. The profile shows more than 120,000 clones, approximately 78% of them singletons. A note on this clone: The antigen is undetermined.

Trimming cost V 2 bases and J 3 bases, with 5 bases left between them. CDR1 is KGHSH and CDR2 is LQKENI in the germline V gene. CDR3 length: 13 residues. The V gene is TRBV18, the J gene TRBJ2-1, with no clear D. Material: PBMCs. The receptor was derived from a middle-aged woman in good health and CMV-seropositive. The CDR3 bases are TGTGCCAGCTCACCAAGCTTCTACAATGAGCAGTTCTTC. Translated: CASSPSFYNEQFF.